The text below deals with one T cell receptor (beta chain). Time point here: pretreatment peripheral blood. This sample was taken from a study of PD-L1 blockade in urothelial cancer. This CDR3 has 18 residues. Trimming left V 0 bases short and J 0 bases short, with 12 bases between. Repertoires were generated with immunoSEQ multiplex PCR, while TCRdb's copy carries only in-frame clones and drops some. The top ten hold over 1.5% of the sample, which has around 66,000 clones, roughly four fifths seen once. This chain joins TRBV6-7 and TRBJ2-6; D unresolved. TRBV6-7 is filed as an ORF, its function uncertain. Sequenced here: PBMCs, sampled around atezolizumab (anti-PD-L1) treatment. The TCR was taken from a man aged 70-80 years with urothelial cancer. In nucleotides, the CDR3 is TGTGCCAGCAGTTACTCACCCCAGTTTTTCTCTGGGGCCAACGTCCTGACTTTC. Residues: CASSYSPQFFSGANVLTF.